Below are 3 T cell receptor beta chains sequenced from a single sample in a study of blood T cell repertoires in COVID-19. TCRdb keeps only in-frame clones here, not all; method: immunoSEQ multiplex PCR. The data show 170,000 or so clones, around 80% seen once. The specimen sequenced was peripheral blood. Receptors were obtained from a man between 65 and 79 years old with active or convalescent COVID-19.

The chain has TRBV2 and TRBJ1-2; unclear D gene. CDR1 is SNHLY, CDR2 FYNNEI, per germline. V was cut by 8 bases and J by 7 bases, with 17 bases left in between. CDR3 length equals 13 residues. The CDR3 DNA follows: TGTGCCAGCGCCACTTCCCGGGAGTTTGGCTACACCTTC. It codes for CASATSREFGYTF.

This clone was seen just once. The chain combines TRBV5-1 with TRBJ2-7; D gene uncertain. The CDR3 sequence is 13 residues long. V was trimmed by 3 bases and J by 0 bases, leaving 7 bases between them. Per the germline V gene, CDR1 is SGHRS and CDR2 is YFSETQ. The CDR3 region has the DNA TGCGCCAGCAGCTCTTCCCGCTCCTACGAGCAGTACTTC. It encodes CASSSSRSYEQYF.

This rearrangement joins TRBV7-9 to TRBJ2-1; no firm D call. Germline V gene sequence: CDR1 SEHNR, CDR2 FQNEAQ (reference sequence). The ends were cut back, 3 bases at V and 7 bases at J, with 16 bases in the middle. The CDR3 is 15 amino acids. The CDR3: CASSFLDGAGNEQFF. CDR3 nucleotides: TGTGCCAGCAGCTTTCTAGACGGAGCCGGAAATGAGCAGTTCTTC.